This T cell receptor (beta chain) was observed in a study of untreated major depressive disorder. The repertoire was sequenced with immunoSEQ multiplex PCR; TCRdb's copy has only in-frame clones and lacks some. In the table there are approximately 20,000 clones, 87% of which are singletons. CDR1 and CDR2 from the germline V gene are SGHRS and YFSETQ. With V trimmed by 0 bases and J by 2 bases, 3 bases remained unmatched. The CDR3 has 16 residues. The clonotype originates from a woman in her thirties in good health. The V and J genes are TRBV5-1 and TRBJ1-5, with TRBD1 matching 9 bases. Input material: CD4+ T cells from PBMCs. The CDR3 region is CASSLGDRAGNQPQHF. In DNA, the CDR3 is TGCGCCAGCAGCTTGGGGGACAGGGCGGGCAATCAGCCCCAGCATTTT.